This TCR beta chain originates from a study of shared T cell receptors in the human thymus. The CDR3 loop spans 16 amino acids. Germline V CDR1 and CDR2: SGHDN, FVKESK. Unmatched junction bases numbered 12, after V lost 3 bases and J lost 6 bases. Here immunoSEQ multiplex PCR was the method, and the copy in TCRdb shows in-frame clones only, minus some. The table lists over 60,000 clones, 90% to 95% of them singletons. The J gene is TRBJ1-2, the V gene TRBV14, with 8 positions matching TRBD1. The sequencing input was thymocytes. This clonotype originated in a human donor. The CDR3 protein is CASSQVGDRRPDGYTF. The CDR3 bases are TGTGCCAGCAGCCAGGTTGGGGACAGGAGACCGGATGGCTACACCTTC. Filled out from reference TRBV14 and TRBJ1-2, the complete variable domain reads EAGVTQFPSHSVIEKGQTVTLRCDPISGHDNLYWYRRVMGKEIKFLLHFVKESKQDESGMPNNRFLAERTGGTYSTLKVQPAELEDSGVYFCASSQVGDRRPDGYTFGSGTRLTVV.